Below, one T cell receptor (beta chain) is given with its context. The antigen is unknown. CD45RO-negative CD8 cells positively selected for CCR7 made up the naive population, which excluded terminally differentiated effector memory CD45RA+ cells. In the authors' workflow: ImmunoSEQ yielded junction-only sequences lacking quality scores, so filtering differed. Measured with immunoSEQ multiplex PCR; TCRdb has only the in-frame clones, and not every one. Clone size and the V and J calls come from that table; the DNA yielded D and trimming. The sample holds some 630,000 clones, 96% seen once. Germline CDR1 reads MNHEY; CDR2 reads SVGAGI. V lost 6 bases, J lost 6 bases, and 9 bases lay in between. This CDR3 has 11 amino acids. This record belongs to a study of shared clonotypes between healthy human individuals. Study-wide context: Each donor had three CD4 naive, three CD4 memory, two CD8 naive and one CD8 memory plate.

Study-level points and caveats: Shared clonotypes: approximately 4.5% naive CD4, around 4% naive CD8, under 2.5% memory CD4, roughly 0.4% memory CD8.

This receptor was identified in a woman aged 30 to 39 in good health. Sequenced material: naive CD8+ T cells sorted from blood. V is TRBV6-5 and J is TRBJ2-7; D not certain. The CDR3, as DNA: TGTGCCAGCAGGCACAGCTTCGAGCAGTACTTC. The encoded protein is CASRHSFEQYF.